This T cell receptor (beta chain) emerged from a study of T cells in localized non-small cell lung cancer. Sequencing was performed with immunoSEQ multiplex PCR; in TCRdb, only in-frame clones are kept and a portion is missing. The sample lists tens of thousands of clones, approximately 90% seen once, with 20% to 25% in the top ten. Of note for this clone: Its matching antigen is unknown.

Points from the study as a whole: It was uninvolved adjacent lung that showed the highest T cell clonality, exceeding tumor. Longer overall survival was associated with a higher density of T cells in the blood.

The sequenced sample was peripheral blood, obtained before any cancer treatment. The receptor comes from a woman aged 40-69 years with stage I squamous cell lung carcinoma.

In nucleotides, the CDR3 is TGTGCCAGCAGCTTGGGACTAGCGGAATCCTACGAGCAGTACTTC. This sequence encodes CASSLGLAESYEQYF. The gene calls are TRBV5-7 and TRBJ2-7; 9 bases line up with TRBD2. TRBV5-7 is noted as an ORF with a role that remains uncertain. V trimming: 0 bases; J trimming: 1 base; junction bases outside the gene matches: 2. The CDR3 has 15 residues.